The clone carrying this T cell receptor beta chain was detected a few times. The antigen is unknown. The CDR3 is made up of 16 amino acids. Germline CDR1 reads MGHDK; CDR2 reads SYGVNS. Trimming pared 3 bases from V and 0 bases from J, leaving 14 bases between. This record belongs to a study of CD8 T cells in ankylosing spondylitis. Whole-study findings and limits: One TCR beta motif, made up of under ten highly homologous variants, appeared characteristic of ankylosing spondylitis blood. CD8+ cells made up the disease-linked clones, which were relatively rare in peripheral blood.

Via MiXCR, TCRdb re-called the 5' RACE reads, giving one row per CDR3 protein. Of more than 250,000 distinct CDR3 sequences listed, about 9.9% are singletons. The source is a female donor with ankylosing spondylitis or in good health (not recorded which). The specimen sequenced was blood, either unsorted or a sorted T cell fraction (not recorded which). The rearrangement joins TRBV25-1 to TRBJ2-5; D not resolved. The CDR3 nucleotides are TGTGCCAGCAGTGACCCGGGTCGTGGCCACCAAGAGACCCAGTACTTC. This gives the protein CASSDPGRGHQETQYF.